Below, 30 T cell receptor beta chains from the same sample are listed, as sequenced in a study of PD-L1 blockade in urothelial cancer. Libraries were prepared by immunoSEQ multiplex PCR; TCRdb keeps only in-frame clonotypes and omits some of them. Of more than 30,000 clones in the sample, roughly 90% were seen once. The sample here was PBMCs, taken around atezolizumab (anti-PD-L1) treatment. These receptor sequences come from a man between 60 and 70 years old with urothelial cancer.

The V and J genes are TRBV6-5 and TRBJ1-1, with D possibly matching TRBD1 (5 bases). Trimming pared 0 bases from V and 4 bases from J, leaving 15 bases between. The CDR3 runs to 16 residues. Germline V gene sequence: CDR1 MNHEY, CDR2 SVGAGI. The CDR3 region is CASSYSSPGQGTEAFF. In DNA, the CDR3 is TGTGCCAGCAGTTACTCAAGTCCAGGGCAAGGCACTGAAGCTTTCTTT.

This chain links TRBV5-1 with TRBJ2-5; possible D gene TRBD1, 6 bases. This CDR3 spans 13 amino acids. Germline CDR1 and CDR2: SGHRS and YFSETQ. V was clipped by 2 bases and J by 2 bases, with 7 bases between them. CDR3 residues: CASSFGTQETQYF. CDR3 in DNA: TGCGCCAGCAGCTTCGGGACACAAGAGACCCAGTACTTC.

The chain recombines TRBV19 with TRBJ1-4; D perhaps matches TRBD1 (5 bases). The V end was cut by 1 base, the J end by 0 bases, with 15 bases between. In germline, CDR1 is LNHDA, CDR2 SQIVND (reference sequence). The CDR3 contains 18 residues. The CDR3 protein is CASSIVSLQGATNEKLFF. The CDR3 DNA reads TGTGCCAGTAGTATAGTTTCTCTGCAGGGCGCAACTAATGAAAAACTGTTTTTT.

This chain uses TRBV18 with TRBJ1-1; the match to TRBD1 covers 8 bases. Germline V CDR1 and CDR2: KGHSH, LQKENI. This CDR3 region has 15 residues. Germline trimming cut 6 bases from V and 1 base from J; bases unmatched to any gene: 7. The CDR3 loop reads CASSQGQAGNTEAFF. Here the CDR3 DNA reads TGTGCCAGCTCGCAGGGACAGGCGGGGAACACTGAAGCTTTCTTT.

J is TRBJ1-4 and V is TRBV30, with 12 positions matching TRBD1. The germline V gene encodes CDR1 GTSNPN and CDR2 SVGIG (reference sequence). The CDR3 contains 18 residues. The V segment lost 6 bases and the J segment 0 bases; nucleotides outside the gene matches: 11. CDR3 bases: TGTGCCTGTCAACTACGGGACAGGGGGCTAGCAACTAATGAAAAACTGTTTTTT. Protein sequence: CACQLRDRGLATNEKLFF.

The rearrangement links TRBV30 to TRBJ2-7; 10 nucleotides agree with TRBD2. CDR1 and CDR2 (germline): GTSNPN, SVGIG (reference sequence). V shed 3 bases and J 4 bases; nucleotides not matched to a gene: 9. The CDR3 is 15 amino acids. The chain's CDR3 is CAWRASGSLRYEQYF. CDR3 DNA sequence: TGTGCCTGGAGGGCTAGCGGGAGCTTGAGATACGAGCAGTACTTC.

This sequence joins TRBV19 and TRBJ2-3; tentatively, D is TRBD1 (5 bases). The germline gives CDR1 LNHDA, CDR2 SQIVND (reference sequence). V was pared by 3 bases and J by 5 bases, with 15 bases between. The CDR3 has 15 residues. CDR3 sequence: CASSMQGYSGDTQYF. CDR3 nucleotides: TGTGCCAGTAGTATGCAGGGTTATTCAGGAGATACGCAGTATTTT.

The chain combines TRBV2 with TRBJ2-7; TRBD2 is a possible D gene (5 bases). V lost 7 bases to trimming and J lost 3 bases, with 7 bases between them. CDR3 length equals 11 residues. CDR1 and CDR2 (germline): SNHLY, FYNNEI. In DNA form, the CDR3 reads TGTGCCAGCAAAGGGAGCTACGAGCAGTACTTC. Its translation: CASKGSYEQYF.

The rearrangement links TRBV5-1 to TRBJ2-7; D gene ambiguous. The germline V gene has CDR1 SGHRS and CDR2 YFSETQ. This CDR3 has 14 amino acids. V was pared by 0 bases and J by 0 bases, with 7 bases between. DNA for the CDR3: TGCGCCAGCAGCTTGGGTTCGTCCTCCTACGAGCAGTACTTC. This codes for CASSLGSSSYEQYF.

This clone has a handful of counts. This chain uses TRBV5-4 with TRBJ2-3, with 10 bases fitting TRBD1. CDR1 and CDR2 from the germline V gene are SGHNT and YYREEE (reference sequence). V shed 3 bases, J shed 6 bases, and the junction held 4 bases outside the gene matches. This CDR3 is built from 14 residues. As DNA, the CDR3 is TGTGCCAGCAGCTCCGGGACAGGGGTTGATACGCAGTATTTT. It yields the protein CASSSGTGVDTQYF.

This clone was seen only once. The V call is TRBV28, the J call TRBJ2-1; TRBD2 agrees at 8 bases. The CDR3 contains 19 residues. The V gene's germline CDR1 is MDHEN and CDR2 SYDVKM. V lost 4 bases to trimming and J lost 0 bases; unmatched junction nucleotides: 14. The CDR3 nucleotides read TGTGCCAGCAGTTCCCCCGGAGGCGGGAGGATTCGCTCCTACAATGAGCAGTTCTTC. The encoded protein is CASSSPGGGRIRSYNEQFF.

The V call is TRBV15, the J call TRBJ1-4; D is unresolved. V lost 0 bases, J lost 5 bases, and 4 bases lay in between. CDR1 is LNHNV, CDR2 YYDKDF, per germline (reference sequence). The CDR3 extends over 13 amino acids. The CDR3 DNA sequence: TGTGCCACCAGCAGAGACGGGAATGAAAAACTGTTTTTT. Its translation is CATSRDGNEKLFF.

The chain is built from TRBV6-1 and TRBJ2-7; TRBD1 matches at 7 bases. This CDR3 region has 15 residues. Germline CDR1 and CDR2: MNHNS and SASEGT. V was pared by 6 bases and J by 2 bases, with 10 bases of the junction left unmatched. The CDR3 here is CASSLLGTVAYEQYF. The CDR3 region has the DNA TGTGCCAGCAGCCTCCTGGGGACAGTCGCCTACGAGCAGTACTTC.

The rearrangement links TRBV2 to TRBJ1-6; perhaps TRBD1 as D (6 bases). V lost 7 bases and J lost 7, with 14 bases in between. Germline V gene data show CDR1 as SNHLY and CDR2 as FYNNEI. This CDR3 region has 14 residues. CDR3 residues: CASKIGRGNSPLHF. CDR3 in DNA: TGTGCCAGCAAAATAGGCAGGGGCAATTCACCCCTCCACTTT.

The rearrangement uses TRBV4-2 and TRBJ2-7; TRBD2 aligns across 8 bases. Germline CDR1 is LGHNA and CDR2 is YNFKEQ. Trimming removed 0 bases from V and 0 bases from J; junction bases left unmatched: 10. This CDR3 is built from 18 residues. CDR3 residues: CASSQEDTVAGGSYEQYF. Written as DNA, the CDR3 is TGTGCCAGCAGCCAAGAAGATACTGTGGCGGGAGGCTCCTACGAGCAGTACTTC.

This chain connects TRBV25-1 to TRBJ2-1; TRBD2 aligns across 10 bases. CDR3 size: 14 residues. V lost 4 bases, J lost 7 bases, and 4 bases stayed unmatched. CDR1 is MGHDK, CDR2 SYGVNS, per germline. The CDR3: CASSGLAGFNEQFF. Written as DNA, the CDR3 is TGTGCCAGCAGTGGACTAGCGGGCTTTAATGAGCAGTTCTTC.

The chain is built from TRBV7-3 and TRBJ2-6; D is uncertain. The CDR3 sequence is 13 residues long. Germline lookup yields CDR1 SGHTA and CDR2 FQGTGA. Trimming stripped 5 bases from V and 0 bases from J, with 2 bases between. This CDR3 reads CASSHSGANVLTF. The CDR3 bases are TGTGCCAGCAGCCACTCTGGGGCCAACGTCCTGACTTTC. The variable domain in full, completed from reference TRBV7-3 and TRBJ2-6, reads GAGVSQTPSNKVTEKGKYVELRCDPISGHTALYWYRQSLGQGPEFLIYFQGTGAADDSGLPNDRFFAVRPEGSVSTLKIQRTERGDSAVYLCASSHSGANVLTFGAGSRLTVL.

This CDR3 is CASSDGGLYEQYF. In DNA form, the CDR3 reads TGCGCCAGCAGTGACGGGGGGCTTTACGAGCAGTACTTC. This chain joins TRBV10-1 and TRBJ2-7; perhaps TRBD2 as D (7 bases). The V gene's germline CDR1 is WNHNN and CDR2 SYGVQD (reference sequence). Trimming removed 3 bases at V and 4 bases at J, with 10 bases between. The CDR3 totals 13 residues.

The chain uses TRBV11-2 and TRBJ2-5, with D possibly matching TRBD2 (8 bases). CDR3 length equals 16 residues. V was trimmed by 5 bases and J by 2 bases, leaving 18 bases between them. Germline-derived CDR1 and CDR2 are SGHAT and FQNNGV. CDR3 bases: TGTGCCAGCAGCAGTCGACAGGGACTAGGACAAGAGACCCAGTACTTC. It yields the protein CASSSRQGLGQETQYF.

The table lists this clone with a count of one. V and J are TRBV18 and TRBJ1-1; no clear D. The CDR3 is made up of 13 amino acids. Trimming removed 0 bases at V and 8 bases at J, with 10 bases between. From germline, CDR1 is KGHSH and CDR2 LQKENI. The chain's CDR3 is CASSPPSSREAFF. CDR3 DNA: TGTGCCAGCTCACCACCTTCCTCCAGAGAAGCTTTCTTT.

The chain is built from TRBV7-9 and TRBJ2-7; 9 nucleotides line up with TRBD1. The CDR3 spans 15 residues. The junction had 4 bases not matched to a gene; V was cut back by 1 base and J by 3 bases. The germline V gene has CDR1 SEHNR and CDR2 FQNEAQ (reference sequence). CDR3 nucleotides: TGTGCCAGCAGCTTAGGTGGACAGGGGTTCTACGAGCAGTACTTC. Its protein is CASSLGGQGFYEQYF.

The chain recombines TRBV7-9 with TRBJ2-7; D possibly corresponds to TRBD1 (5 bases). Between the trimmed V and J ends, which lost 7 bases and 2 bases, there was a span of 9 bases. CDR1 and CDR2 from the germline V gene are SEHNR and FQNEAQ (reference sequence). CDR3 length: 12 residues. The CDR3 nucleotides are TGTGCCAGCATGGGGCAGACCTACGAGCAGTACTTC. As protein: CASMGQTYEQYF.

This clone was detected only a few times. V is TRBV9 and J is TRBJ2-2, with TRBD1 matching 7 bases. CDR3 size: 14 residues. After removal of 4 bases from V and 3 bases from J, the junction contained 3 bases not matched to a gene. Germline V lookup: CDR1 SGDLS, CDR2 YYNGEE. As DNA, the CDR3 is TGTGCCAGCAGCCTCACAGGGGACACCGGGGAGCTGTTTTTT. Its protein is CASSLTGDTGELFF.

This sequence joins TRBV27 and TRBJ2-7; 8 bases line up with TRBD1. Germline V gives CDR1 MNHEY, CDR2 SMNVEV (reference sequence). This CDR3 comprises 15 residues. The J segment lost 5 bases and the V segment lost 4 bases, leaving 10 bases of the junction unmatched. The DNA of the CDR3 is TGTGCCAGCAGTTCCGACAGGGGCGTAACCCACGAGCAGTACTTC. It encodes CASSSDRGVTHEQYF.

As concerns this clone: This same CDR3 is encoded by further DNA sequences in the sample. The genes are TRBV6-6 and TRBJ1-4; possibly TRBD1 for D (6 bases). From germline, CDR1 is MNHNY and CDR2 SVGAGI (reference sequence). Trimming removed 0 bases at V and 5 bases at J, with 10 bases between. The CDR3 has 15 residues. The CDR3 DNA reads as TGTGCCAGCAGTTACTCGACAGGCTTAAATGAAAAACTGTTTTTT. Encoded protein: CASSYSTGLNEKLFF.

The CDR3: CASSVVGSGVLTDTQYF. For the CDR3, the DNA is TGTGCCAGCAGCGTAGTTGGTAGCGGGGTCCTCACAGATACGCAGTATTTT. The V and J genes are TRBV9 and TRBJ2-3; TRBD2 matches 8 bases. The CDR3 runs 17 residues. The V gene's germline CDR1 is SGDLS and CDR2 YYNGEE. With 0 bases clipped from V and 2 bases from J, the junction kept 8 bases outside the gene matches.

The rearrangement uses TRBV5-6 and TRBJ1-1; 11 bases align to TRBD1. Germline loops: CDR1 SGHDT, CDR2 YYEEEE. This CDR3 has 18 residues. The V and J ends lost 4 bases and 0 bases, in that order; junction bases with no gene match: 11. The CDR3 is CASSPFGTGGIMNTEAFF. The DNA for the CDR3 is TGTGCCAGCAGCCCGTTTGGGACAGGGGGTATCATGAACACTGAAGCTTTCTTT.

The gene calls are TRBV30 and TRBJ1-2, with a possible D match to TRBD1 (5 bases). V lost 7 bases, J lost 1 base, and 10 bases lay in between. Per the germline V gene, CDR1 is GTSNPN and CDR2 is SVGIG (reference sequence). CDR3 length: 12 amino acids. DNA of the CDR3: TGTGCCTTCGGGACTTTTAACTATGGCTACACCTTC. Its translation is CAFGTFNYGYTF. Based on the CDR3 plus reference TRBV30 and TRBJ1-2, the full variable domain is SQTIHQWPATLVQPVGSPLSLECTVEGTSNPNLYWYRQAAGRGLQLLFYSVGIGQISSEVPQNLSASRPQDRQFILSSKKLLLSDSGFYLCAFGTFNYGYTFGSGTRLTVV.

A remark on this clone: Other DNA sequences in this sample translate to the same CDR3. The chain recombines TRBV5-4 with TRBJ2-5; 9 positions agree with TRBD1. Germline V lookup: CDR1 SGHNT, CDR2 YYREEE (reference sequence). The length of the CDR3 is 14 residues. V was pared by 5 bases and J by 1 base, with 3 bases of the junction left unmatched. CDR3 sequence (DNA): TGTGCCAGCAGTTTGACAGGGGGCCAAGAGACCCAGTACTTC. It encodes CASSLTGGQETQYF.

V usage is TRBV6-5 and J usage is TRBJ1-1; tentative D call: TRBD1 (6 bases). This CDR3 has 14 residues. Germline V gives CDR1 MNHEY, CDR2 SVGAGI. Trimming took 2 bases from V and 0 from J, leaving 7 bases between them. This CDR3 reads CASSYAGVNTEAFF. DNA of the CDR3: TGTGCCAGCAGTTACGCAGGGGTGAACACTGAAGCTTTCTTT.